These 14 T cell receptor beta chains originate from one sample sequenced in a study of spatial heterogeneity in lung cancer. Each CDR3 protein is one row after TCRdb ran MiXCR on the 5' RACE reads. Of tens of thousands of distinct CDR3 sequences listed, less than 11% are singletons. Time point described: blood at routine non-recurrence follow-up after resection. The sample was PBMCs, taken at follow-up. These receptors were collected from a female donor with early-stage non-small cell lung cancer.

The genes are TRBV5-1 and TRBJ2-5; D call uncertain. CDR1 is SGHRS and CDR2 is YFSETQ in the germline V gene. Trimming removed 0 bases from V and 3 bases from J, with 12 bases in between. The CDR3 has 15 residues. CDR3: CASSLAGGNKETQYF. As DNA, the CDR3 is TGCGCCAGCAGCTTGGCTGGTGGGAATAAAGAGACCCAGTACTTC.

Concerning this clonotype: A much larger clonotype is one base distant, so this may be a read error. The chain couples TRBV7-8 to TRBJ2-2; TRBD2 is a possible D gene (7 bases). Germline V CDR1 and CDR2: SGHVS, FQNEAQ. V was shortened by 3 bases and J by 4 bases, with 12 bases between the two germline ends. The CDR3 has 15 amino acids. In DNA form, the CDR3 reads TGTGCCAGCAGCTTCAGGGGAGGGGGCACCGGGGAGCTGTTTTTT. It translates to CASSFRGGGTGELFF.

The rearrangement links TRBV4-2 to TRBJ1-2, with 8 bases identical to TRBD1. Germline CDR1 and CDR2: LGHNA and YNFKEQ. Trimming at V came to 4 bases and at J to 4 bases, leaving 11 bases not matched to a gene. The CDR3 covers 16 residues. CDR3 loop: CASSLEGDRFSYGYTF. The CDR3 DNA reads as TGTGCCAGCAGCCTCGAGGGGGACAGGTTTTCCTATGGCTACACCTTC.

Only a few counts were recorded for this clonotype. The gene calls are TRBV11-1 and TRBJ2-1; a weak D match, TRBD2 (7 bases). Germline values: CDR1 SGHAT, CDR2 FQDESV (reference sequence). This CDR3 comprises 17 residues. V was trimmed by 4 bases and J by 7 bases, leaving 23 bases between them. In nucleotides, the CDR3 is TGTGCCAGCAGCTCCCCTCGGGGCCGGGGGGCCGTGAATGAGCAGTTCTTC. Translation: CASSSPRGRGAVNEQFF.

This clonotype was seen a few times. The V and J genes are TRBV18 and TRBJ2-1; no definite D call. The CDR3 is 13 residues long. Germline V CDR1 and CDR2: KGHSH, LQKENI. V gave up 0 bases and J gave up 7 bases, with 7 bases separating them. The CDR3 reads CASSPPGRNEQFF. The CDR3 DNA follows: TGTGCCAGCTCACCACCCGGTAGGAATGAGCAGTTCTTC.

This clonotype was seen many times. The chain is built from TRBV5-1 and TRBJ2-7; 9 bases are a match to TRBD1. Germline-derived CDR1 and CDR2 are SGHRS and YFSETQ. The J segment lost 6 bases and the V segment lost 1 base, leaving 5 bases of the junction unmatched. The CDR3 length is 14 residues. The CDR3 DNA sequence: TGCGCCAGCAGCTTGTCCGGGACAGGGAGCGAGCAGTACTTC. It codes for CASSLSGTGSEQYF.

The chain is built from TRBV2 and TRBJ1-1; D is perhaps TRBD1 (5 bases). Per the germline V gene, CDR1 is SNHLY and CDR2 is FYNNEI. Trimming removed 8 bases at V and 4 bases at J, with 17 bases between. The CDR3 totals 14 residues. The CDR3 bases are TGTGCCAGCCCGGAGGGTGGTGGGGGCACTGAAGCTTTCTTT. Translating gives CASPEGGGGTEAFF.

This clonotype was counted a few times. V is TRBV7-2 and J is TRBJ2-6; no definite D call. This CDR3 has 18 residues. Germline CDR1 reads SGHTA; CDR2 reads FQGNSA. Between the trimmed V and J ends, which lost 3 bases and 3 bases, there was a span of 18 bases. For the CDR3, the DNA is TGTGCCAGCAGCTTCGAAGGACCCCGGGTCTATGGGGCCAACGTCCTGACTTTC. It encodes CASSFEGPRVYGANVLTF.

This clonotype was observed many times. The chain has TRBV5-1 and TRBJ2-3, with a tentative D call TRBD1 (7 bases). The CDR3 length is 16 residues. Trimming left V 4 bases short and J 1 base short, with 16 bases between. CDR1 is SGHRS and CDR2 is YFSETQ in the germline V gene. The CDR3 protein is CASSPRGARGTDTQYF. CDR3 DNA: TGCGCCAGCAGCCCCAGGGGGGCCCGGGGCACAGATACGCAGTATTTT.

This clonotype was picked up many times. The chain employs TRBV7-2 and TRBJ2-4, with D perhaps matching TRBD1 or TRBD2 (6 bases each). The germline V gene has CDR1 SGHTA and CDR2 FQGNSA. This CDR3 region has 14 residues. V lost 7 bases to trimming and J lost 1 base, with 11 bases between them. CDR3 in DNA: TGTGCCAGCACGGAGGGGGGCGCCAAAAACATTCAGTACTTC. This translates into CASTEGGAKNIQYF.

There are a few counts of this clonotype. V usage is TRBV7-9 and J usage is TRBJ2-7; TRBD1 matches at 12 bases. The V gene end was trimmed by 4 bases and the J gene end by 6 bases; junction bases not matched to a gene: 7. Germline-derived CDR1 and CDR2 are SEHNR and FQNEAQ (reference sequence). The CDR3 length is 15 residues. The chain's CDR3 is CASSSLGQGAGEQYF. The CDR3 coding sequence is TGTGCCAGCAGCTCCCTGGGACAGGGGGCCGGCGAGCAGTACTTC.

This clonotype was detected many times. V gene TRBV19 combines with J gene TRBJ2-2; the D is unclear. The CDR3 runs 11 residues. Trimming took 6 bases from V and 6 from J, leaving 5 bases between them. Per the germline V gene, CDR1 is LNHDA and CDR2 is SQIVND (reference sequence). The CDR3 DNA is TGTGCCAGTAGGTGGGCCGGGGAGCTGTTTTTT. Protein sequence: CASRWAGELFF.

The chain has TRBV5-1 and TRBJ2-1; D is undetermined. The CDR3 totals 13 residues. V was pared by 0 bases and J by 6 bases, with 7 bases between. Looked up from germline, CDR1 is SGHRS and CDR2 is YFSETQ. The CDR3 nucleotides read TGCGCCAGCAGCTTGGAGGCTAGCAATGAGCAGTTCTTC. Encoded protein: CASSLEASNEQFF.

This clonotype was seen more than once but under ten times. The DNA of the CDR3 is TGCGCCAGCAGCTTGGGCAGAGGGGCGCGGGACAATGAGCAGTTCTTC. This sequence encodes CASSLGRGARDNEQFF. The chain has TRBV5-1 and TRBJ2-1, with D possibly being TRBD1 or TRBD2 (5 bases each). Germline values: CDR1 SGHRS, CDR2 YFSETQ. The CDR3 contains 16 residues. Trimming shortened V by 0 bases and J by 5 bases, and 15 bases separated the two germline ends.